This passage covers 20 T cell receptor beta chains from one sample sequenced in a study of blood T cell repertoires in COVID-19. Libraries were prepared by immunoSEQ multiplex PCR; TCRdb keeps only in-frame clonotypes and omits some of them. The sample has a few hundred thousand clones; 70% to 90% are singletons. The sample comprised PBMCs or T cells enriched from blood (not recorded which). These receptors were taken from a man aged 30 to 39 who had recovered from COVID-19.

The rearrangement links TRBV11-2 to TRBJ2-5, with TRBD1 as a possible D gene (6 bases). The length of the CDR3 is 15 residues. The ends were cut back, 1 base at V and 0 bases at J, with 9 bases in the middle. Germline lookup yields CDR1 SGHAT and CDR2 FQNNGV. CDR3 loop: CASSLVRTDQETQYF. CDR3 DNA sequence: TGTGCCAGCAGCTTAGTCCGGACAGACCAAGAGACCCAGTACTTC.

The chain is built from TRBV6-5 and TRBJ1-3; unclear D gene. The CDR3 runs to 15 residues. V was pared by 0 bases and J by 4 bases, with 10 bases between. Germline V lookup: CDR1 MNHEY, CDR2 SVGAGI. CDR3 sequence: CASSYSRGSGNTIYF. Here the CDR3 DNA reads TGTGCCAGCAGTTACTCTCGGGGTTCGGGAAACACCATATATTTT.

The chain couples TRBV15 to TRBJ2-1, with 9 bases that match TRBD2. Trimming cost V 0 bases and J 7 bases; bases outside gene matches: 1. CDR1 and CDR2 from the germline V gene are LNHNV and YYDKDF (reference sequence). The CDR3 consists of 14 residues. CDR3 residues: CATSRESGGNEQFF. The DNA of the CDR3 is TGTGCCACCAGCAGAGAAAGCGGGGGGAATGAGCAGTTCTTC.

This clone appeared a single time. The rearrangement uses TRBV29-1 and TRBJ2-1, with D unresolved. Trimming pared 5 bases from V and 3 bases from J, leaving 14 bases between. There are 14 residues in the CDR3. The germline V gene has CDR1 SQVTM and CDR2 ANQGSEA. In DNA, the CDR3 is TGCAGCGTTCCCCTCCTAGGCGGCTACAATGAGCAGTTCTTC. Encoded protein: CSVPLLGGYNEQFF.

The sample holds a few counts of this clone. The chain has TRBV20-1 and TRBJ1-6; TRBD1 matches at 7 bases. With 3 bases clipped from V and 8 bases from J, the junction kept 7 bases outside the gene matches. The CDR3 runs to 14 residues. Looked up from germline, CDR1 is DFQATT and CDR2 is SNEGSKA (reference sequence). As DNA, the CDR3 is TGCAGTGCTAGTTCAGGGGGTCGGGATTCACCCCTCCACTTT. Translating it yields CSASSGGRDSPLHF.

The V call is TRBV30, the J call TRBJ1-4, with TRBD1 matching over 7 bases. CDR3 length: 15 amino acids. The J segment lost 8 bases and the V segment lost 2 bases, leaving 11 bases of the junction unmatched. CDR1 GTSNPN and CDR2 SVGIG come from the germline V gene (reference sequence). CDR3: CAWSQFDRVGEKLFF. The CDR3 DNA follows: TGTGCCTGGAGTCAATTCGACAGGGTGGGGGAAAAACTGTTTTTT.

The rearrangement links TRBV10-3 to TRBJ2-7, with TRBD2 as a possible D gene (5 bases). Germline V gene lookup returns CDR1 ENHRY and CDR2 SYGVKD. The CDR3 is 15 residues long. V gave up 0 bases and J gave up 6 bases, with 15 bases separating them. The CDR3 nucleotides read TGTGCCATCAGTGAGTCGCGCGGGCTTGTCAGCGAGCAGTACTTC. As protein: CAISESRGLVSEQYF.

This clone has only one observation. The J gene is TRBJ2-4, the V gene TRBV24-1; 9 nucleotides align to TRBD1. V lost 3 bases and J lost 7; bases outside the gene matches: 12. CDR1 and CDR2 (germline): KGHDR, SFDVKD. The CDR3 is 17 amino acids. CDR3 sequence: CATSDDDPTGGKNIQYF. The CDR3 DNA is TGTGCCACCAGTGATGACGACCCCACAGGGGGCAAGAACATTCAGTACTTC.

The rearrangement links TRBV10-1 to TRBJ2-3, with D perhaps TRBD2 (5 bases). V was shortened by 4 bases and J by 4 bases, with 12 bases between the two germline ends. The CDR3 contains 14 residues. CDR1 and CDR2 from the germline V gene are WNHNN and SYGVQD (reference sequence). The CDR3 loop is CASSATSGADTQYF. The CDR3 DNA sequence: TGCGCCAGCAGTGCTACTAGTGGCGCAGATACGCAGTATTTT.

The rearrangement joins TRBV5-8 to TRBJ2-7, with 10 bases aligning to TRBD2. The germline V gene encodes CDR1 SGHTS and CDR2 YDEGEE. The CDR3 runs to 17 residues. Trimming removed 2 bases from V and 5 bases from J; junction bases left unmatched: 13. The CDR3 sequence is CASSLVQYLAGVDEQYF. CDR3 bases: TGTGCCAGCAGCTTAGTTCAGTACCTAGCGGGAGTCGACGAGCAGTACTTC.

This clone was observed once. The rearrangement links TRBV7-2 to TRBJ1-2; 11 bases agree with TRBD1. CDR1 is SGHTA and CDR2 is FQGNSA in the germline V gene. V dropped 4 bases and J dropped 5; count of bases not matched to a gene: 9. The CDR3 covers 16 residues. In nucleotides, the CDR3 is TGTGCCAGCAGCTCTCGGACAGGGGGCGCATATTATGGCTACACCTTC. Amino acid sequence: CASSSRTGGAYYGYTF.

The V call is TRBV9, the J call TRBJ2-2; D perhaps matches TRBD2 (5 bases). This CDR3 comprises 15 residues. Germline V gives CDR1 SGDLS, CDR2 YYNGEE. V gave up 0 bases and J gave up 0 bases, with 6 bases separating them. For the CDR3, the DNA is TGTGCCAGCAGCGTAGCGGGGACGAACACCGGGGAGCTGTTTTTT. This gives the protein CASSVAGTNTGELFF.

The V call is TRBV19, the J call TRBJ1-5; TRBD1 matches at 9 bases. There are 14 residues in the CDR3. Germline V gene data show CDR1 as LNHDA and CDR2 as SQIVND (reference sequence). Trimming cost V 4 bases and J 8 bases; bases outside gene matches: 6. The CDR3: CASSTTGGVEPQHF. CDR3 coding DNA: TGTGCCAGTAGTACTACAGGGGGCGTTGAGCCCCAGCATTTT.

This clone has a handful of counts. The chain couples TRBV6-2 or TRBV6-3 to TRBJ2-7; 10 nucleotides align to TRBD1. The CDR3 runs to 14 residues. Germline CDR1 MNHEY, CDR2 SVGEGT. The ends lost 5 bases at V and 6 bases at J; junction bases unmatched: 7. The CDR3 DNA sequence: TGTGCCAGCAGTCGCGACAGGGGGCGGGTCGAGCAGTACTTC. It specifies CASSRDRGRVEQYF.

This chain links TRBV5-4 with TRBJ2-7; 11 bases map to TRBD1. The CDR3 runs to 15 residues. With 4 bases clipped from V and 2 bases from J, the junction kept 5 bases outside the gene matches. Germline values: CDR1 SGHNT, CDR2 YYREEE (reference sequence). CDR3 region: CASSASGQGAYEQYF. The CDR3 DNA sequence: TGTGCCAGCAGCGCATCGGGACAGGGGGCCTACGAGCAGTACTTC.

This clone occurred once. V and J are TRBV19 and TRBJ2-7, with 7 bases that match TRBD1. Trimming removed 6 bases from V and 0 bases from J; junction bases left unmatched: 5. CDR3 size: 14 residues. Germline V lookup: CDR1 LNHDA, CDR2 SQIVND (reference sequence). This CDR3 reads CASSPGGISYEQYF. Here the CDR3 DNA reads TGTGCCAGTAGCCCAGGGGGTATCTCCTACGAGCAGTACTTC.

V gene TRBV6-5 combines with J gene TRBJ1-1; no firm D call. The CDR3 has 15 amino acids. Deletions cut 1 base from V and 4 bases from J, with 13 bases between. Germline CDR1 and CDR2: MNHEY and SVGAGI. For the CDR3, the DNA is TGTGCCAGCAGTTACTTCCGGGGTGGGAGCACTGAAGCTTTCTTT. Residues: CASSYFRGGSTEAFF.

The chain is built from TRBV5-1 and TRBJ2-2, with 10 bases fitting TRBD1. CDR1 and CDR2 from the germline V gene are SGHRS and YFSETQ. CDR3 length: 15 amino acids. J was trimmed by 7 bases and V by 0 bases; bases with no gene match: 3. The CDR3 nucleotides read TGCGCCAGCAGCTTGGAGGGGACAGGGGTCGGGGAGCTGTTTTTT. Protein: CASSLEGTGVGELFF. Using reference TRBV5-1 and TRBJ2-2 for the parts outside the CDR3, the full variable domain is KAGVTQTPRYLIKTRGQQVTLSCSPISGHRSVSWYQQTPGQGLQFLFEYFSETQRNKGNFPGRFSGRQFSNSRSEMNVSTLELGDSALYLCASSLEGTGVGELFFGEGSRLTVL.

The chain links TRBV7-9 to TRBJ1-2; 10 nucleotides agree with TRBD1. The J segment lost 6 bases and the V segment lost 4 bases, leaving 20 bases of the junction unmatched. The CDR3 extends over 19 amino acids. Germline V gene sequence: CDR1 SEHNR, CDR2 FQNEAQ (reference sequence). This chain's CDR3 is CASSSLTGPSGTGDHGYTF. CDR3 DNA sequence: TGTGCCAGCAGCTCGCTAACCGGGCCCAGCGGGACAGGGGATCATGGCTACACCTTC.

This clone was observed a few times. The CDR3 bases are TGTGCCAGCAGCTCGAAGCGGGGTCAAGAGCAGTTCTTC. As protein: CASSSKRGQEQFF. The chain carries TRBV13 and TRBJ2-1, with 7 bases lining up with TRBD2. Losses at the gene ends were 4 bases for V and 10 bases for J; bases not matched to a gene: 7. The CDR3 runs 13 residues. Germline assignment: CDR1 PRHDT and CDR2 FYEKMQ (reference sequence). The full variable domain, in which reference TRBV13 and TRBJ2-1 provide the parts outside the CDR3, is AAGVIQSPRHLIKEKRETATLKCYPIPRHDTVYWYQQGPGQDPQFLISFYEKMQSDKGSIPDRFSAQQFSDYHSELNMSSLELGDSALYFCASSSKRGQEQFFGPGTRLTVL.